This TCR beta chain originates from a study of blood T cell repertoires in COVID-19. The overall study: PBMCs, B-cell-depleted T cells, or T cells were the source of the cDNA or gDNA that made up the material.

This CDR3 has 18 amino acids. V lost 6 bases to trimming and J lost 6 bases; unmatched junction nucleotides: 16. Germline V gene data show CDR1 as SGHAT and CDR2 as FQNNGV. Per the original methods: For nucleated cells, counts were estimated from reference gene primer amplification. Some clones are missing from TCRdb's copy, which holds only in-frame ones; the method was immunoSEQ multiplex PCR. V, J and clone size are taken as reported in that table, and D and trimming were inferred from the DNA itself. Here the sample spans hundreds of thousands of clones, more than 70% being singletons. Participants were aged 18 to 89 years, lived in 24 US areas, and enrolled virtually.

The source of this sequence is a man younger than 45 with acute COVID-19. The rearrangement joins TRBV11-2 to TRBJ2-3, with 12 bases lining up with TRBD2. Sequencing was done on a sample of PBMCs or T cells enriched from blood (not recorded which). The CDR3 DNA reads as TGTGCCAGCAGTCTTCTATCGGGGCTAGCGGGGGGGCAGGATACGCAGTATTTT. The encoded protein is CASSLLSGLAGGQDTQYF.